The 14 T cell receptor beta chains reported below all come from one sample, sequenced in a study of cytomegalovirus exposure and HLA in healthy donors. Repertoires were generated with immunoSEQ multiplex PCR, while TCRdb's copy carries only in-frame clones and drops some. The sample gives around 190,000 clones, 85% of which show up once; roughly 15% is in the top ten. The sequencing input was PBMCs. These receptors were taken from a man younger than 35 in good health and CMV-seropositive.

The chain employs TRBV5-4 and TRBJ2-3; possible D gene TRBD2, 6 bases. CDR1 SGHNT and CDR2 YYREEE come from the germline V gene (reference sequence). The V end lost 4 bases, the J end lost 0 bases, and 12 bases lay between the germline ends. The CDR3 contains 15 residues. Here the CDR3 DNA reads TGTGCCAGCAGCCCCGTCGGGAGAAGCACAGATACGCAGTATTTT. Encoded protein: CASSPVGRSTDTQYF.

The chain employs TRBV30 and TRBJ2-1, with D maybe TRBD1 (6 bases). This CDR3 is built from 14 residues. V was pared by 3 bases and J by 1 base, with 10 bases between. In germline, CDR1 is GTSNPN, CDR2 SVGIG (reference sequence). CDR3 nucleotides: TGTGCCTGGAGATACAGGGAATCCTACAATGAGCAGTTCTTC. Translating gives CAWRYRESYNEQFF.

V is TRBV7-8 and J is TRBJ2-7; 7 nucleotides match TRBD2. The V and J ends lost 2 bases and 2 bases, in that order; junction bases with no gene match: 0. This CDR3 comprises 13 residues. Germline-derived CDR1 and CDR2 are SGHVS and FQNEAQ. Here the CDR3 DNA reads TGTGCCAGCAGCTTACGGGGGGCCTACGAGCAGTACTTC. This codes for CASSLRGAYEQYF.

This clone turned up a few times. J is TRBJ1-6 and V is TRBV2, with a weak D call TRBD1 (6 bases). Germline assignment: CDR1 SNHLY and CDR2 FYNNEI. V gave up 8 bases and J gave up 7 bases, with 18 bases separating them. CDR3 length: 15 amino acids. The CDR3 sequence: CASLHRGAKNSPLHF. DNA of the CDR3: TGTGCCAGCTTACATCGGGGGGCGAAGAATTCACCCCTCCACTTT.

The V and J genes are TRBV11-2 and TRBJ2-7; D remains ambiguous. The germline V gene encodes CDR1 SGHAT and CDR2 FQNNGV. V gave up 1 base and J gave up 1 base, with 5 bases separating them. This CDR3 spans 13 amino acids. The DNA of the CDR3 is TGTGCCAGCAGCTTAGCGGAGTCCTACGAGCAGTACTTC. Protein: CASSLAESYEQYF.

The V and J genes are TRBV29-1 and TRBJ2-7; a weak D match, TRBD2 (5 bases). Deletions cut 3 bases from V and 0 bases from J, with 9 bases between. This CDR3 has 13 residues. Germline lookup yields CDR1 SQVTM and CDR2 ANQGSEA. CDR3 bases: TGCAGCGTTGATACCCGGGACTCCTACGAGCAGTACTTC. It specifies CSVDTRDSYEQYF.

The gene calls are TRBV29-1 and TRBJ2-7; 11 bases align to TRBD2. The CDR3 is 14 residues long. V shed 2 bases, J shed 3 bases, and the junction held 3 bases outside the gene matches. Germline V gives CDR1 SQVTM, CDR2 ANQGSEA. CDR3 in amino acids: CSVELTSGNYEQYF. DNA for the CDR3: TGCAGCGTTGAATTGACTAGCGGGAACTACGAGCAGTACTTC.

J is TRBJ2-7 and V is TRBV29-1; weak D call: TRBD1 (5 bases). CDR3 length equals 11 residues. CDR1 is SQVTM, CDR2 ANQGSEA, per germline. V lost 2 bases to trimming and J lost 6 bases, with 8 bases between them. In DNA form, the CDR3 reads TGCAGCGTTGAAATTGGGGCCGAGCAGTACTTC. Its protein is CSVEIGAEQYF.

To note about this clone: Its ends do not fully match the called genes, so a read error is possible. The gene calls are TRBV11-3 and TRBJ2-1; 9 bases are a match to TRBD2. This CDR3 region has 16 residues. Per germline, CDR1 SGHNT and CDR2 YENEEA. CDR3: CASSLGGGRVYNEQFF. The CDR3 nucleotides are TGTGCCAGCAGTTTAGGCGGCGGGAGGGTATACAATGAGCAGTTCTTC. Based on the CDR3 plus reference TRBV11-3 and TRBJ2-1, the full variable domain is EAGVVQSPRYKIIEKKQPVAFWCNPISGHNTLYWYLQNLGQGPELLIRYENEEAVDDSQLPKDRFSAERLKGVDSTLKIQPAELGDSAVYLCASSLGGGRVYNEQFFGPGTRLTVL.

The J gene is TRBJ2-7, the V gene TRBV27; 9 nucleotides line up with TRBD1. Germline-derived CDR1 and CDR2 are MNHEY and SMNVEV (reference sequence). The CDR3 runs 15 residues. The V and J ends lost 2 bases and 5 bases, in that order; junction bases with no gene match: 7. Here the CDR3 reads CASSLTGQGSHEQYF. The CDR3 DNA reads TGTGCCAGCAGTTTAACCGGACAGGGGTCTCACGAGCAGTACTTC.

The chain links TRBV10-3 to TRBJ2-2; weak D call: TRBD1 (5 bases). V was trimmed by 2 bases and J by 5 bases, leaving 15 bases between them. This CDR3 contains 16 residues. Germline loops: CDR1 ENHRY, CDR2 SYGVKD. CDR3 DNA: TGTGCCATCAGTGAGGTTGCCCAGGGTTCAACCGGGGAGCTGTTTTTT. Translating gives CAISEVAQGSTGELFF.

A single count supports this clone. The chain combines TRBV18 with TRBJ2-2; D not certain. The CDR3 is 15 amino acids. V was pared by 3 bases and J by 0 bases, with 8 bases between. Per germline, CDR1 KGHSH and CDR2 LQKENI. CDR3 coding DNA: TGTGCCAGCTCACCGACCGGGTCGAACACCGGGGAGCTGTTTTTT. Encoded protein: CASSPTGSNTGELFF.

This clone was found once. V is TRBV27 and J is TRBJ2-7, with 8 nucleotides matching TRBD1. Per germline, CDR1 MNHEY and CDR2 SMNVEV (reference sequence). J was trimmed by 1 base and V by 0 bases; bases with no gene match: 2. The CDR3 length is 15 residues. This CDR3 is CASSLSRTGSYEQYF. CDR3 nucleotides: TGTGCCAGCAGTTTATCCCGGACAGGGTCCTACGAGCAGTACTTC.

DNA for the CDR3: TGTGCCAGCAGCCCTGACGGACAGGGCATCGGTGGCTACACCTTC. Amino acids: CASSPDGQGIGGYTF. V and J are TRBV7-9 and TRBJ1-2; 8 bases fit TRBD1. The CDR3 has 15 amino acids. V dropped 5 bases and J dropped 7; count of bases not matched to a gene: 12. The germline V gene encodes CDR1 SEHNR and CDR2 FQNEAQ (reference sequence). Variable domain in full (rest from reference TRBV7-9 and TRBJ1-2): DTGVSQNPRHKITKRGQNVTFRCDPISEHNRLYWYRQTLGQGPEFLTYFQNEAQLEKSRLLSDRFSAERPKGSFSTLEIQRTEQGDSAMYLCASSPDGQGIGGYTFGSGTRLTVV.